This TCR beta chain was identified during a study of cytomegalovirus exposure and HLA in healthy donors. Study results and limitations: For most subjects, TCR beta sequences were reported to predict HLA-A and HLA-B alleles with accuracy.

Germline CDR1 is LGHNA and CDR2 is YSLEER. CDR3 length equals 15 residues. Trimming shortened V by 4 bases and J by 8 bases, and 15 bases separated the two germline ends. A word on this clone: What it binds is unknown.

The PCR used 60 Vbeta and 13 Jbeta primers. Method: immunoSEQ multiplex PCR; TCRdb's copy keeps in-frame clones and lacks some. This table holds 80,000 to 100,000 clones, approximately 71% found once. Source material: PBMCs. The TCR comes from a woman in her late teens or twenties in good health and CMV-seropositive. J is TRBJ1-6 and V is TRBV4-3; the D is unclear. The CDR3 nucleotides read TGCGCCAGCAGCCGAATGCCACGGAGCGATTCACCCCTCCACTTT. Amino acid sequence: CASSRMPRSDSPLHF.